This TCR beta chain was recovered during a study of metastatic and nonmetastatic thyroid tumors. Study context: Where malignant and benign thyroid patients were concerned, repertoires were compared across blood and tumor or nodule tissue.

This clone has at least ten counts. No antigen is known for it. Study-level results: A significant increase in TCR beta diversity was reportedly seen in malignant thyroid tumors relative to benign nodules, in blood and tumor.

Not a single patient had been given any form of treatment at any point before undergoing thyroid surgery. How the authors handled the data: The authors used CDR3 differences across clinicopathological groups to build a distant-metastasis classifier for papillary thyroid cancer. With MiXCR, TCRdb called clones anew from the PCR reads. The V and J calls, along with clone size, are taken from TCRdb and not from the paper's own processing. The sample has approximately 30,000 clones, roughly 15% seen once. Sequencing was done on a sample of blood. The origin of this receptor is a male donor with papillary thyroid cancer or a benign thyroid nodule (not recorded which). Some clones in this sample may be carry-over from other donors' samples.

Here the CDR3 DNA reads TGTGCCAGCAGCAGCTCGGACGGCTCCTACGAGCAGTACTTC. Translation: CASSSSDGSYEQYF. The rearrangement links TRBV28 to TRBJ2-7; no clear D gene. V lost 6 bases to trimming and J lost 0 bases, with 12 bases between them. CDR3 size: 14 residues. Germline values: CDR1 MDHEN, CDR2 SYDVKM.